This TCR beta chain was recovered during a study of T cells in narcolepsy. Study details: Healthy controls were enrolled alongside patients with narcolepsy type 1 or type 2.

Profiled with immunoSEQ multiplex PCR; TCRdb holds only in-frame clones, not every one. The profile shows about 33,000 clones, 85% to 90% of them singletons. Note on this clone: Its matching antigen is unknown.

Overall study findings and caveats: Autoreactive clonotypes reportedly recurred in blood of same and different patients, not controls. In some patient and control memory CD4+ samples, autoreactive clones were absent. Same-patient CSF and blood CD4+ T cell clonotypes included HCRT-specific and TRIB2-specific autoreactive ones.

Germline CDR1 reads SNHLY; CDR2 reads FYNNEI. The CDR3 sequence is 14 residues long. Deletions cut 1 base from V and 6 bases from J, with 12 bases between. The receptor comes from a human donor with narcolepsy. The sample was CD45RA- memory CD4+ T cells from PBMCs. The J gene is TRBJ1-2, the V gene TRBV2; D may be TRBD1 (5 bases). DNA of the CDR3: TGTGCCAGCAGTGAAGATAGAGGCAGGGATGGCTACACCTTC. Encoded protein: CASSEDRGRDGYTF.